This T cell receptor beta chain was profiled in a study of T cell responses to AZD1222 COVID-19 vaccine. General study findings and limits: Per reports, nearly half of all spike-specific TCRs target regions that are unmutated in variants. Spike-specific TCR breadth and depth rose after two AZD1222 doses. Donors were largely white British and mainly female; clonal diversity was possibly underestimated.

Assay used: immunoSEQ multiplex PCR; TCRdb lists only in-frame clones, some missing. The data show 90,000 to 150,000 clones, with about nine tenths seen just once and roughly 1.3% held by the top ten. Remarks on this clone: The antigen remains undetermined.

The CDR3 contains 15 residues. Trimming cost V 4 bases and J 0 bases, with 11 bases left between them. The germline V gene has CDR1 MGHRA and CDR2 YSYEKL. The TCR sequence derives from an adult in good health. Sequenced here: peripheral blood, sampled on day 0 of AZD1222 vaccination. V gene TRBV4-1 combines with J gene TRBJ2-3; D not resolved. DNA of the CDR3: TGCGCCAGCAGCCCTATCGGTACTAGCACAGATACGCAGTATTTT. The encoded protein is CASSPIGTSTDTQYF.